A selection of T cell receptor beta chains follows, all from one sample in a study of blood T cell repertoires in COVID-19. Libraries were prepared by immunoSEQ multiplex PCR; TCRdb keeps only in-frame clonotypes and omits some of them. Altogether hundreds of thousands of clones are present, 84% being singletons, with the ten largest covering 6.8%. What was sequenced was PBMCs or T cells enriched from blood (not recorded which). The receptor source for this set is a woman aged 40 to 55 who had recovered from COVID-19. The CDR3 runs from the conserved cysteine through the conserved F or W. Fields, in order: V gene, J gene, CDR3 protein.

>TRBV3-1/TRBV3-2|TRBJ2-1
CASSQTPPFAYIYNEQFF
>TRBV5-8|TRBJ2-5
CASGRGFTGETQYF
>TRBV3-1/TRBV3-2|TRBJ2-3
CASSQDLSGLAGGVDTQYF
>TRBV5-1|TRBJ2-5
CASSLEETQYF
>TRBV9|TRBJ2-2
CASSSQVTGELFF
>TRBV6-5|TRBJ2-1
CASSSQGTGYNEQFF
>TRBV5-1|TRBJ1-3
CASSLVGISGNTIYF
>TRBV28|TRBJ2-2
CASSSQGANTGELFF
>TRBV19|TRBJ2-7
CASAPGFPAYEQYF
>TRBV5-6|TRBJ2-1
CASSFRLVQMEQFF
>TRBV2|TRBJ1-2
CASSPGGYGYTF
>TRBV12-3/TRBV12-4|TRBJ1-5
CASRTGSNQPQHF
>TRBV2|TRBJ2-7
CASSLQGYEQYF
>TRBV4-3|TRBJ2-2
CASSQARLGGETNTGELFF
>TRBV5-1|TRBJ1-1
CASSFEGGTEAFF
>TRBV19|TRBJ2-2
CASSTSTGTGSGRGTGELFF
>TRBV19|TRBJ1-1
CASSIAGYDTEAFF
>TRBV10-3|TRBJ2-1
CATQGLAGGGSYNEQFF
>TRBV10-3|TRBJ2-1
CAIRGSSRDNEQFF
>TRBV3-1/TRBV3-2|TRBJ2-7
CASSLGQGSYEQYF
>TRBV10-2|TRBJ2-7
CASTDGGEQYF
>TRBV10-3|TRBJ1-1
CAISELGRDTEAFF
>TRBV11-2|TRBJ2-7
CASSFVLAGVNEQYF
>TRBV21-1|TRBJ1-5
CASSKEGLGQFSNQPQHF
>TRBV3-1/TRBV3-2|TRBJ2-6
CASSPLPPQSGANVLTF
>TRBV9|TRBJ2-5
CASSATGGQETQYF
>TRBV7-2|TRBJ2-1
CASSSGQGAYNEQFF
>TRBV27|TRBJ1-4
CASRRTGNGEKLFF
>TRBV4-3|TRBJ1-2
CASSQDLGAPLGYTF
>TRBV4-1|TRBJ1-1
CASRPFGTGANTEAFF
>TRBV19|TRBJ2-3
CASTGTSGRALADTQYF
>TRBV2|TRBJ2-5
CASTRQGQTQYF
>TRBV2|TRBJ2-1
CASSEGGLAGGSSYNEQFF
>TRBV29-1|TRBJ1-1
CSAVDRVNTEAFF
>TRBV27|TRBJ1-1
CATPSYGQENTEAFF
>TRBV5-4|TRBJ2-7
CASSLVSGYEQYF